Below, 8 T cell receptor beta chains from the same sample are listed, as sequenced in a study of blood T cell repertoires in COVID-19. The data were produced by immunoSEQ multiplex PCR, yet TCRdb's version contains in-frame clones alone and is incomplete. The sample records about 61,000 clones, roughly 90% being singletons. The sequencing input was peripheral blood. These receptors were taken from a woman in her fifties or sixties with active or convalescent COVID-19.

V is TRBV7-2 and J is TRBJ2-5, with 9 bases that match TRBD2. The CDR3 has 15 amino acids. V was pared by 4 bases and J by 7 bases, with 10 bases of the junction left unmatched. The germline V gene has CDR1 SGHTA and CDR2 FQGNSA. The CDR3 sequence: CASSYLGTSIRTQYF. The CDR3 bases are TGTGCCAGCAGCTACCTTGGGACTAGCATACGGACCCAGTACTTC.

J is TRBJ2-3 and V is TRBV18; 7 bases map to TRBD2. CDR3 length equals 14 residues. Unmatched junction bases numbered 3, after V lost 4 bases and J lost 2 bases. In germline, CDR1 is KGHSH, CDR2 LQKENI. The CDR3 sequence is CASSRDYVTDTQYF. Written as DNA, the CDR3 is TGTGCCAGCTCACGGGACTATGTCACAGATACGCAGTATTTT. The whole variable domain, remainder taken from reference TRBV18 and TRBJ2-3, is NAGVMQNPRHLVRRRGQEARLRCSPMKGHSHVYWYRQLPEEGLKFMVYLQKENIIDESGMPKERFSAEFPKEGPSILRIQQVVRGDSAAYFCASSRDYVTDTQYFGPGTRLTVL.

The V gene is TRBV19, the J gene TRBJ1-4; 10 bases are a match to TRBD1. The CDR3 is 14 residues long. Trimming removed 7 bases from V and 8 bases from J; junction bases left unmatched: 7. Germline V gene data show CDR1 as LNHDA and CDR2 as SQIVND (reference sequence). The CDR3 DNA follows: TGTGCCAGTACCAAGACAGGGGGCGTCGAAAAACTGTTTTTT. Protein sequence: CASTKTGGVEKLFF.

The gene calls are TRBV20-1 and TRBJ2-3, with D maybe TRBD2 (5 bases). Deletions cut 3 bases from V and 0 bases from J, with 13 bases between. From germline, CDR1 is DFQATT and CDR2 SNEGSKA (reference sequence). The CDR3 spans 15 residues. CDR3 bases: TGCAGTGCTAGTTCCTTTAGCGTTAGCACAGATACGCAGTATTTT. This encodes CSASSFSVSTDTQYF.

The V call is TRBV9, the J call TRBJ2-3; TRBD2 aligns across 8 bases. Trimming at V came to 0 bases and at J to 4 bases, leaving 4 bases not matched to a gene. Germline V gene lookup returns CDR1 SGDLS and CDR2 YYNGEE. The CDR3 runs 15 residues. CDR3: CASSVESGSPDTQYF. The CDR3 DNA follows: TGTGCCAGCAGCGTAGAGAGCGGGAGTCCAGATACGCAGTATTTT.

The rearrangement links TRBV18 to TRBJ2-4, with 7 bases identical to TRBD1. The CDR3 has 14 residues. The V gene's germline CDR1 is KGHSH and CDR2 LQKENI. V was clipped by 3 bases and J by 6 bases; unmatched bases: 5. The DNA for the CDR3 is TGTGCCAGCTCACCCGAAGGGGGCTCAAACATTCAGTACTTC. It yields the protein CASSPEGGSNIQYF.

The V call is TRBV18, the J call TRBJ1-2, with 9 bases lining up with TRBD1. The CDR3 covers 16 residues. Germline V gene sequence: CDR1 KGHSH, CDR2 LQKENI. Unmatched junction bases numbered 10, after V lost 3 bases and J lost 5 bases. CDR3 sequence (DNA): TGTGCCAGCTCACCGAGACAGGGGGTTTTGTCATATGGCTACACCTTC. It codes for CASSPRQGVLSYGYTF.

This chain uses TRBV9 with TRBJ1-2; TRBD1 matches 7 bases. The CDR3 contains 16 residues. Per the germline V gene, CDR1 is SGDLS and CDR2 is YYNGEE. Germline trimming cut 6 bases from V and 5 bases from J; bases unmatched to any gene: 16. The CDR3 DNA reads as TGTGCCAGCAACCCTTTTACCCCCGGGACAGAGTATGGCTACACCTTC. Protein sequence: CASNPFTPGTEYGYTF.